This TCR beta chain emerged from a study of blood T cell repertoires in COVID-19. The CDR3 is 14 residues long. The V and J ends lost 4 bases and 3 bases respectively, with 10 bases between them. From germline, CDR1 is MDHEN and CDR2 SYDVKM. Produced via immunoSEQ multiplex PCR; TCRdb's table is partial and in-frame only. The sample includes approximately 300,000 clones, 80% to 90% seen only once; the top ten take roughly 4%. The rearrangement links TRBV28 to TRBJ1-5, with D perhaps matching TRBD1 (6 bases). This clonotype was sampled from a woman aged 25 to 45 who had recovered from COVID-19. Input material: PBMCs or T cells enriched from blood (not recorded which). This CDR3 reads CASSYREPNQPQHF. In DNA form, the CDR3 reads TGTGCCAGCAGTTACAGGGAGCCCAATCAGCCCCAGCATTTT.